The present TCR beta chain was sequenced within a study of spatial heterogeneity in lung cancer. Study summary: Fewer alpha-chain than beta-chain sequences were consistently detected.

This clonotype appeared many times. V shed 6 bases and J 3 bases; nucleotides not matched to a gene: 4. This CDR3 region has 14 residues. Germline V lookup: CDR1 LGHDT, CDR2 YNNKEL (reference sequence). Time point indicated: sample taken at primary tumor resection. Unsorted whole RNA samples from tumor, nontumor lung or frozen PBMC were sequenced. MiXCR, applied by TCRdb to the 5' RACE reads, yields one record per CDR3 protein. The sample lists roughly 4,200 distinct CDR3 sequences, approximately 15% seen once, with roughly 65% in the top ten. Sequencing used PBMCs, obtained at surgery. The chain is built from TRBV3-1 and TRBJ2-7; TRBD1 matches 11 bases. The origin of this receptor is a male donor with early-stage non-small cell lung cancer. This CDR3 is CASSPGTGGYEQYF. For the CDR3, the DNA is TGTGCCAGCAGTCCCGGGACAGGGGGCTACGAGCAGTACTTC.